These T cell receptor beta chains were read from a single sample in a study of regulatory T cells in long-lasting Graves disease. TCRdb analysed the multiplex PCR reads with MiXCR anew, one entry per CDR3 protein. The sample contains some 370,000 distinct CDR3 sequences, around 23% of which appear only once. Sequenced material: peripheral blood mononuclear cells (PBMCs), taken when the disease was refractory, from a patient treated with antithyroid drugs. These receptors originate from a woman aged 40 to 50 with Graves disease. The conserved cysteine and the conserved F or W are not part of the CDR3 here. Each record gives: J gene, V gene, CDR3 protein.

j_gene: TRBJ2-2
v_gene: TRBV24-1
CDR3aa: ATNGDSVAGELF

j_gene: TRBJ2-2
v_gene: TRBV18
CDR3aa: ASSPFPGTGELF

j_gene: TRBJ2-5
v_gene: TRBV19
CDR3aa: ASSDPGWETQY

j_gene: TRBJ1-2
v_gene: TRBV29-1
CDR3aa: SVIPAQGGNGYT

j_gene: TRBJ2-7
v_gene: TRBV6-8
CDR3aa: ASRRSRDRVNEQY

j_gene: TRBJ1-1
v_gene: TRBV5-6
CDR3aa: ASSLFYIWFWPEAF

j_gene: TRBJ2-6
v_gene: TRBV7-8
CDR3aa: ASSSVRSGANVLT

j_gene: TRBJ2-3
v_gene: TRBV18
CDR3aa: ASSSDRADTQY

j_gene: TRBJ2-7
v_gene: TRBV20-1
CDR3aa: SARNAGKVNEQY

j_gene: TRBJ1-4
v_gene: TRBV28
CDR3aa: ASSRTVEKLF

j_gene: TRBJ2-2
v_gene: TRBV18
CDR3aa: ASSPPPWQNTGELF

j_gene: TRBJ2-2
v_gene: TRBV20-1
CDR3aa: SARTDPNTGELF

j_gene: TRBJ1-4
v_gene: TRBV11-2
CDR3aa: ASSFGQGDEKLF

j_gene: TRBJ2-7
v_gene: TRBV7-9
CDR3aa: ASSPPWTEPYEQY

j_gene: TRBJ2-1
v_gene: TRBV5-1
CDR3aa: ASSLGQGALNEQF

j_gene: TRBJ1-1
v_gene: TRBV7-3
CDR3aa: ASSLRPDRATREAF

j_gene: TRBJ1-5
v_gene: TRBV28
CDR3aa: ASGHDSSQGGRNQPQH

j_gene: TRBJ1-5
v_gene: TRBV19
CDR3aa: ASSIGTAINQPQH